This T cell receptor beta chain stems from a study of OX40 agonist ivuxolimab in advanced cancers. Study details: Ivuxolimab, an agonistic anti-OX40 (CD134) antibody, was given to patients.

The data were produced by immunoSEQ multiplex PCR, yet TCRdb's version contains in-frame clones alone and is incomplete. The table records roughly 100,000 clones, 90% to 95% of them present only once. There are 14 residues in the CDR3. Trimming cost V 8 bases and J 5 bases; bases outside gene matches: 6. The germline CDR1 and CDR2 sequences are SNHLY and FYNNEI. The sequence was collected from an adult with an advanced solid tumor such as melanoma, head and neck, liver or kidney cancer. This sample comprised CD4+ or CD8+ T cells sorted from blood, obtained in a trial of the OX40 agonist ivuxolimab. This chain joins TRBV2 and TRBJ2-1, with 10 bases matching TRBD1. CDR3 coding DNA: TGTGCCAGCGGGTGGGACAGGGGCAACAATGAGCAGTTCTTC. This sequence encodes CASGWDRGNNEQFF.